This T cell receptor beta chain was retrieved from a study of T cells in Graves' hyperthyroidism and ophthalmopathy. Findings and limits, study-wide: A median approximately 6.8 months before onset, the model predicted ophthalmopathy. Researchers found most expanded thyroid clonotypes above 0.001 in blood as well.

Patients with uncontrolled infections, other autoimmune diseases, pregnancy or lactation were excluded. Diagnoses used clinical symptoms, serum thyroxine and TRAb, thyroid ultrasound and orbital computed tomography. Between the trimmed V and J ends, which lost 5 bases and 4 bases, there was a span of 15 bases. The CDR3 loop spans 15 amino acids. Looked up from germline, CDR1 is MNHNS and CDR2 is SASEGT. As to this clonotype: What it binds is not known.

It was RNA transcripts that yielded the amplified TCR beta CDR3 regions. With the HTBI primer set, the TCR CDR3 went through a first round of RT-PCR. Via MiXCR, TCRdb re-called the multiplex PCR reads, giving one row per CDR3 protein. The sample includes 660,000 or so distinct CDR3 sequences, roughly 45% seen only once; the top ten take roughly 6.5%. The receptor's source is an adult man with Graves' disease, either hyperthyroidism or ophthalmopathy (not recorded which). The sequenced sample was peripheral blood or thyroid tissue (not recorded which). V and J are TRBV6-1 and TRBJ1-5, with D possibly being TRBD1 (5 bases). The DNA for the CDR3 is TGTGCCAGCAGTTACGGGACCCAGGGTAATCAGCCCCAGCATTTT. This gives the protein CASSYGTQGNQPQHF.